This T cell receptor beta chain stems from a study of T cells in Graves' hyperthyroidism and ophthalmopathy. Study-level information: At initial diagnosis, before any treatment had begun, peripheral blood was obtained. Study results and limitations: A 13 V-J model separated ophthalmopathy from stable hyperthyroidism. With a median lead of around 6.7 months before onset, the model predicted ophthalmopathy.

Deletions cut 5 bases from V and 4 bases from J, with 6 bases between. Germline V lookup: CDR1 KGHDR, CDR2 SFDVKD. The CDR3 runs 12 residues. From RNA transcripts, TCR beta CDR3 regions were amplified. Researchers ran a first-round RT-PCR on the TCR CDR3 using the HTBI primer set. TCRdb itself ran the multiplex PCR reads through MiXCR, one entry per CDR3 protein. Of some 400,000 distinct CDR3 sequences listed, 13% were seen once; the top ten hold more than 20%. On this clonotype: Its antigen is unknown.

The TCR originated in a man aged 25 to 45 with Graves' hyperthyroidism that later progressed to Graves' ophthalmopathy. The chain is built from TRBV24-1 and TRBJ2-3; D unresolved. The sequenced material came from blood. The CDR3 DNA reads TGTGCCACCAGTGTGGAACCAGATACGCAGTATTTT. Translation gives CATSVEPDTQYF.